Included here is one TCR beta chain sequence, with context. The data are from a study of blood T cell repertoires in COVID-19. The wider study: Sites in the United States, Italy and Spain provided acute and convalescent COVID-19 samples. From T cells, B-cell-depleted T cells, or PBMCs came the material, which was cDNA or gDNA.

The V and J ends lost 4 bases and 9 bases respectively, with 12 bases between them. The CDR3 covers 12 residues. Germline V gene lookup returns CDR1 SGHTA and CDR2 FQGTGA. In the original workflow: Reference gene primer amplification yielded estimated nucleated cell counts. Sequencing was performed with immunoSEQ multiplex PCR; in TCRdb, only in-frame clones are kept and a portion is missing. V and J calls and clone size are copied from that table; D and trimming were computed from the DNA. There are roughly 80,000 clones in the sample; about four fifths occur only once, and about 9% lies in the top ten.

The chain carries TRBV7-3 and TRBJ2-5, with D tentatively TRBD1 (5 bases). What was sequenced was peripheral blood. This receptor was taken from a human donor in a cohort sampled during active COVID-19. The CDR3, as DNA: TGTGCCAGCAGCTCCCAGGGTGGGGCCCAGTACTTC. Protein: CASSSQGGAQYF.